The source of this T cell receptor (beta chain) is a study of T-cell memory formation after mild COVID-19 (dated by TCRdb to the early 2020s). About the full investigation: TCR sequence clusters from the two donors were largely donor specific. In a couple of donors, T-cell clones that expanded and contracted after mild COVID-19 were followed by sequencing TCRalpha and TCRbeta repertoires longitudinally. The cohort comprised two young, previously healthy adult volunteers, one female and one male.

PBMCs were isolated by Ficoll-Paque density gradient centrifugation. The sequencer was an Illumina NovaSeq 6000. cDNA libraries for TCRalpha and TCRbeta were prepared by 5'RACE using constant-segment primers, with sample barcodes and unique molecular identifiers added. RNA was extracted from every sample with Trizol reagent. Library amplification was performed in two PCR steps, and a second sample barcode and Illumina TruSeq adapters were introduced in the second step. Sequencing of libraries was performed on an Illumina NovaSeq with 2 x 150 bp paired-end reads. As for the original processing: With migec v1.2.7, reads were demultiplexed and then collapsed into UMI-guided consensus sequences. With mixcr v2.1.11, UMI consensuses were aligned to TRA and TRB V and J templates and assembled into clonotypes. Expanded or contracted clonotypes were those called significant by both edgeR and NoisET, with noise models trained on biological replicates. For edgeR calls, the cutoffs were a false discovery rate-adjusted p below 0.01 and a log2 fold-change threshold of 1. As an exploratory analysis of dynamics, max-normalized trajectories of the 1000 most abundant clonotypes were examined with PCA combined with hierarchical clustering. The CD4 or CD8 phenotype of responding clones was assigned using the separately sequenced CD4+ and CD8+ repertoires. TCRdb's own reprocessing of the public reads used fastp at Q25 and MiXCR and kept productive beta chains. Every entry covers one CDR3 protein and lists the most common genes and DNA from its rows. The V and J calls here are based on TCRdb, not the publication. The sample table shows just under 550,000 distinct CDR3 sequences, and 20% are seen once. Roughly an eighth of the sample is held by the ten biggest clonotypes.

Broader findings and caveats from the paper: From day 15 to 85, contracting clones showed balanced CD4/CD8 phenotypes, whereas a second wave of clones that expanded from day 15 to 37 leaned towards CD4+. Contracting CD4+ clones turned up mainly in the CM and EM memory subsets, whereas EMRA was where CD8+ clones were enriched. SARS-CoV-2 specificity of the second-wave clones peaking on day 37 was not confirmed. Only a couple of mild cases were covered in the study, and larger cohorts including severe cases with pre-infection samples were considered necessary. The detection of some responding clones in pre-infection memory suggests that pre-existing cross-reactive memory T cells joined the SARS-CoV-2 response.

CDR1 is given as SGHRS and CDR2 as YFSETQ, both from the germline V gene. Taken from cysteine to phenylalanine, the CDR3 has 13 residues. The sequence is cut down to CDR3 DNA, 39 bases in frame from base 1. V loses 0 bases of germline sequence and J loses 5 bases, and the interval between the two ends is 9 bases. Remarks on this clonotype: Its antigen target is currently unknown. Within one base of it there is no much larger clone, and no base qualities were kept.

This TCR came from an adult woman who had mild COVID-19 (a few samples of this study predate the infection). The sample titles of this study are shuffled in the database, so cell type and time point are left out; the donor was told from shared clones. Sample: PBMCs or a T cell subset sorted from them (not recorded which). This chain joins TRBV5-1 to TRBJ2-7; the D gene cannot be resolved beyond TRBD1 or TRBD2, each matching 5 bases. The DNA sequence reads TGCGCCAGCAGCTTGGTCAGGGACCACGAGCAGTACTTC. This gives the protein CASSLVRDHEQYF.